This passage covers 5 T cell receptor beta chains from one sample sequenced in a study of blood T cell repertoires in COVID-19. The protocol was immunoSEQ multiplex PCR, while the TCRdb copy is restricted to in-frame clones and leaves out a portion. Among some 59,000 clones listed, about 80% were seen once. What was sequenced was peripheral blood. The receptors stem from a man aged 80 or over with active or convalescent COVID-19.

The CDR3 is CASSAVWAAGANVLTF. DNA for the CDR3: TGCGCCAGCAGTGCCGTGTGGGCAGCTGGGGCCAACGTCCTGACTTTC. V gene TRBV23-1 combines with J gene TRBJ2-6, with D hard to call. TRBV23-1 is an ORF, and what it does is uncertain. Trimming removed 5 bases from V and 2 bases from J, with 13 bases in between. CDR3 length: 16 residues.

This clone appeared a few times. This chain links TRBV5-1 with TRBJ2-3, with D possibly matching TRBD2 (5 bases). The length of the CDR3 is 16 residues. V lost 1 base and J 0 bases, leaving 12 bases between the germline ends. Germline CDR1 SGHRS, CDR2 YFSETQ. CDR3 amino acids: CASSLSTEESTDTQYF. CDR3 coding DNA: TGCGCCAGCAGCTTGTCTACGGAGGAAAGCACAGATACGCAGTATTTT.

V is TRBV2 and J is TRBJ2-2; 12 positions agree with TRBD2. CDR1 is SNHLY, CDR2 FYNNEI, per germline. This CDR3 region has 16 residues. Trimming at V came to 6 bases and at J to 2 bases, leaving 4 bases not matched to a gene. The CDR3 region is CASRKLAGGNTGELFF. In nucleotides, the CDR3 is TGTGCCAGCAGGAAACTAGCGGGGGGTAACACCGGGGAGCTGTTTTTT.

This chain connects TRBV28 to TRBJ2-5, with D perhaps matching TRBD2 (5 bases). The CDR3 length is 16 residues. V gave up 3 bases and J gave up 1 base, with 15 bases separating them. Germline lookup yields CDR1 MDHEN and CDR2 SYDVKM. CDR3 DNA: TGTGCCAGCAGTTTTGAGGGCCACCGGTTCCAAGAGACCCAGTACTTC. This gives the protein CASSFEGHRFQETQYF. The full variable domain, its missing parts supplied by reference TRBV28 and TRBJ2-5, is DVKVTQSSRYLVKRTGEKVFLECVQDMDHENMFWYRQDPGLGLRLIYFSYDVKMKEKGDIPEGYSVSREKKERFSLILESASTNQTSMYLCASSFEGHRFQETQYFGPGTRLLVL.

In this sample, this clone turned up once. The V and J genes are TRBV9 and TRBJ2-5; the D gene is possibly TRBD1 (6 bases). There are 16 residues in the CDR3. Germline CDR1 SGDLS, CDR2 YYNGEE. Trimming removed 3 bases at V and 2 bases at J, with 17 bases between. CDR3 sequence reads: CASSAYPGHSQETQYF. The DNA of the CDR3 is TGTGCCAGCAGCGCCTATCCGGGACATTCTCAAGAGACCCAGTACTTC.